This T cell receptor beta chain came from a study of T-cell reconstitution after alpha-beta-depleted transplantation in children. Trimming removed 4 bases from V and 1 base from J, with 17 bases in between. Germline V gene data show CDR1 as DFQATT and CDR2 as SNEGSKA (reference sequence). This CDR3 has 16 amino acids. This clonotype was seen once. Being one base from a much bigger clone, this may be a read error. During its preparation, the TCRbeta library received unique molecular identifiers. TCRdb redid the calling of the PCR reads with MiXCR, one entry per CDR3 protein. The repertoire consists of fewer than 400,000 distinct CDR3 sequences, with about a fifth occurring once and the leading ten covering 3.5% to 4%.

The specimen comprised PBMCs from the stem cell graft donor, sampled from the stem cell graft. The clonotype comes from a human donor who donated a stem cell graft to a child with acute myeloid leukemia. The V and J genes are TRBV20-1 and TRBJ2-1; D perhaps matches TRBD2 (5 bases). The CDR3 is CSAIPAGLTSYNEQFF. CDR3 sequence (DNA): TGCAGTGCTATCCCGGCGGGCCTAACTTCCTACAATGAGCAGTTCTTC.